The present entry profiles one T cell receptor beta chain with its context. In the PCR, 60 Vbeta and 13 Jbeta primers were used. Profiling relied on immunoSEQ multiplex PCR, and the TCRdb table lists in-frame clones only, not all of them. Here the sample spans 110,000 to 150,000 clones, 73% being singletons. The data are from a study of cytomegalovirus exposure and HLA in healthy donors. This CDR3 has 18 amino acids. The chain is built from TRBV21-1 and TRBJ2-7; whether TRBD1, the table's D call, matches the DNA was not checked. TRBV21-1 constitutes a pseudogene. The specimen was PBMCs. The sequence derives from a woman aged 40 to 50 in good health and CMV-seronegative. The CDR3 here is CASSKASGQCTYSYEQYV. In DNA, the CDR3 is TGTGCCAGCAGCAAAGCGAGTGGACAGTGCACTTACTCCTACGAGCAGTACGTC.